These 28 T cell receptor beta chains came from one sample sequenced in a study of CD8 T cells in ankylosing spondylitis. Findings of the study overall: Ankylosing spondylitis blood appeared to carry a characteristic TCR beta motif of several highly homologous variants.

In TCRdb, the 5' RACE reads were re-called with MiXCR into one record per CDR3 protein. The data hold 200,000 to 250,000 distinct CDR3 sequences, with 6% to 8% observed a single time. No antigen has been assigned to these receptors. The sample taken for sequencing was blood, either unsorted or a sorted T cell fraction (not recorded which). These receptors all come from a male donor with ankylosing spondylitis.

The sample holds a few counts of this clonotype. V is TRBV11-2 and J is TRBJ2-5; maybe TRBD2 (6 bases). CDR1 is SGHAT and CDR2 is FQNNGV in the germline V gene. The CDR3 consists of 15 residues. V lost 1 base to trimming and J lost 2 bases, with 11 bases between them. As DNA, the CDR3 is TGTGCCAGCAGCTTAGGGCAACGGGGGCAAGAGACCCAGTACTTC. Amino acid sequence: CASSLGQRGQETQYF. Full variable domain (outside the CDR3, taken from reference TRBV11-2 and TRBJ2-5): EAGVAQSPRYKIIEKRQSVAFWCNPISGHATLYWYQQILGQGPKLLIQFQNNGVVDDSQLPKDRFSAERLKGVDSTLKIQPAKLEDSAVYLCASSLGQRGQETQYFGPGTRLLVL.

The genes are TRBV4-3 and TRBJ1-3, with D possibly TRBD1 on 5 matching bases. The CDR3 is made up of 15 amino acids. V lost 5 bases to trimming and J lost 1 base, with 12 bases between them. Germline V gene lookup returns CDR1 LGHNA and CDR2 YSLEER. This chain's CDR3 is CASSVYQGSGNTIYF. The CDR3 DNA sequence: TGCGCCAGCAGCGTCTACCAGGGATCTGGAAACACCATATATTTT.

This clonotype was picked up many times. The J gene is TRBJ2-4, the V gene TRBV12-3 or TRBV12-4, with D possibly TRBD2 on 6 matching bases. This CDR3 spans 16 amino acids. Trimming stripped 3 bases from V and 6 bases from J, with 18 bases between. CDR3 bases: TGTGCCAGCAGTTTTACGGGACTCATGGTGGGAAACATTCAGTACTTC. As protein: CASSFTGLMVGNIQYF.

The rearrangement joins TRBV14 to TRBJ2-7; 9 nucleotides align to TRBD1. Germline V gives CDR1 SGHDN, CDR2 FVKESK. This CDR3 has 15 amino acids. The ends lost 5 bases at V and 1 base at J; junction bases unmatched: 6. This CDR3 reads CASSLQGAGSYEQYF. The CDR3 DNA is TGTGCCAGCAGCTTACAGGGGGCTGGATCCTACGAGCAGTACTTC.

This clonotype showed up just a few times. This sequence joins TRBV7-6 and TRBJ2-3; D gene unclear. The length of the CDR3 is 13 residues. Looked up from germline, CDR1 is SGHVS and CDR2 is FNYEAQ. With 2 bases removed from V and 3 bases from J, the gap between germline ends came to 6 bases. The CDR3 sequence is CASSLIRTDTQYF. CDR3 bases: TGTGCCAGCAGCTTAATCAGGACAGATACGCAGTATTTT.

This clonotype was detected ten times or more. V usage is TRBV10-1 and J usage is TRBJ2-5; D assignment may be TRBD1 or TRBD2 (7 bases each). CDR3 length equals 14 residues. The V end was cut by 8 bases, the J end by 0 bases, with 13 bases between. From germline, CDR1 is WNHNN and CDR2 SYGVQD (reference sequence). The CDR3 loop is CASGAGTDQETQYF. The CDR3 region has the DNA TGCGCCAGCGGAGCGGGGACAGACCAAGAGACCCAGTACTTC.

This clonotype has ten or more counts. The V call is TRBV20-1, the J call TRBJ2-1; 8 bases align to TRBD2. This CDR3 contains 14 residues. Germline CDR1 and CDR2: DFQATT and SNEGSKA (reference sequence). Trimming cost V 3 bases and J 6 bases; bases outside gene matches: 7. Here the CDR3 reads CSASTLAGINEQFF. The CDR3 DNA reads TGCAGTGCTAGTACCCTAGCGGGCATCAATGAGCAGTTCTTC.

This clonotype was recorded many times. In nucleotides, the CDR3 is TGTGCCAGCAGCTTAAGCGGGGGGGTTCCGAATGAGCAGTTCTTC. This gives the protein CASSLSGGVPNEQFF. The rearrangement uses TRBV7-3 and TRBJ2-1; TRBD2 matches 9 bases. The CDR3 has 15 residues. Germline values: CDR1 SGHTA, CDR2 FQGTGA. Trimming took 1 base from V and 7 from J; bases not matched to a gene: 5.

This clonotype was seen many times. The chain carries TRBV11-2 and TRBJ1-2, with D unresolved. The CDR3 spans 13 residues. Trimming stripped 2 bases from V and 6 bases from J, with 10 bases between. The germline V gene has CDR1 SGHAT and CDR2 FQNNGV. The chain's CDR3 is CASSLFPLDGYTF. CDR3 DNA sequence: TGTGCCAGCAGCTTATTCCCTCTAGATGGCTACACCTTC.

This clonotype was counted ten times or more. The chain joins TRBV7-9 to TRBJ1-2; D is unclear. Germline loops: CDR1 SEHNR, CDR2 FQNEAQ (reference sequence). V gave up 6 bases and J gave up 7 bases, with 15 bases separating them. This CDR3 is built from 13 residues. In nucleotides, the CDR3 is TGTGCCAGCAGGTACAGCATTAATTCTGGCTACACCTTC. It translates to CASRYSINSGYTF.

V is TRBV20-1 and J is TRBJ2-1; 9 nucleotides align to TRBD2. Germline V lookup: CDR1 DFQATT, CDR2 SNEGSKA (reference sequence). The junction had 3 bases not matched to a gene; V was cut back by 3 bases and J by 3 bases. The CDR3 runs 14 residues. In DNA, the CDR3 is TGCAGTGCTAGTGTTAGCGGGGGCTACAATGAGCAGTTCTTC. As protein: CSASVSGGYNEQFF.

V gene TRBV2 combines with J gene TRBJ2-7; D is perhaps TRBD2 (6 bases). Germline V lookup: CDR1 SNHLY, CDR2 FYNNEI. The CDR3 has 13 residues. V was shortened by 6 bases and J by 3 bases, with 12 bases between the two germline ends. CDR3 bases: TGTGCCAGCAGCGAGGGACTGAACTACGAGCAGTACTTC. The encoded protein is CASSEGLNYEQYF. The full variable domain, its missing parts supplied by reference TRBV2 and TRBJ2-7, is EPEVTQTPSHQVTQMGQEVILRCVPISNHLYFYWYRQILGQKVEFLVSFYNNEISEKSEIFDDQFSVERPDGSNFTLKIRSTKLEDSAMYFCASSEGLNYEQYFGPGTRLTVT.

J is TRBJ2-3 and V is TRBV5-1, with TRBD2 identical over 11 bases. From germline, CDR1 is SGHRS and CDR2 YFSETQ. CDR3 length equals 15 residues. V trimming: 3 bases; J trimming: 1 base; junction bases outside the gene matches: 1. The CDR3 spells CASSSTSGGTDTQYF. The DNA for the CDR3 is TGCGCCAGCAGCTCGACTAGCGGGGGCACAGATACGCAGTATTTT.

This clonotype was counted at least ten times. This rearrangement joins TRBV5-6 to TRBJ1-1, with a tentative D call TRBD1 (6 bases). The CDR3 has 16 residues. Trimming removed 5 bases from V and 0 bases from J, with 17 bases in between. The V gene's germline CDR1 is SGHDT and CDR2 YYEEEE. CDR3 nucleotide sequence: TGTGCCAGCAGGCGTAGGACAGAGAGTATGAACACTGAAGCTTTCTTT. Amino acid sequence: CASRRRTESMNTEAFF.

There are many counts of this clonotype. The V gene is TRBV6-2 or TRBV6-3, the J gene TRBJ1-1, with 7 bases aligning to TRBD1. CDR1 is MNHEY and CDR2 is SVGEGT in the germline V gene. This CDR3 comprises 14 residues. Trimming removed 6 bases from V and 5 bases from J; junction bases left unmatched: 9. The CDR3: CASRPGGQITEAFF. CDR3 bases: TGTGCCAGCAGGCCAGGGGGACAGATAACTGAAGCTTTCTTT.

Ten or more counts support this clonotype. This chain uses TRBV11-1 with TRBJ2-1, with 9 bases fitting TRBD2. The CDR3 runs 16 residues. After removal of 2 bases from V and 4 bases from J, the junction contained 6 bases not matched to a gene. Germline V gene data show CDR1 as SGHAT and CDR2 as FQDESV (reference sequence). CDR3 protein: CASSLSGLALYNEQFF. In nucleotides, the CDR3 is TGTGCCAGCAGCTTATCGGGACTAGCCTTGTACAATGAGCAGTTCTTC.

Many counts were recorded for this clonotype. For the CDR3, the DNA is TGCAGTGCTAGCCTGGGAGGGTTCGGTTATCAGCCCCAGCATTTT. Its translation: CSASLGGFGYQPQHF. The chain employs TRBV20-1 and TRBJ1-5; D is undetermined. The CDR3 covers 15 residues. CDR1 and CDR2 from the germline V gene are DFQATT and SNEGSKA (reference sequence). Deletions cut 3 bases from V and 5 bases from J, with 17 bases between.

This clonotype has a count of ten or more. V gene TRBV29-1 combines with J gene TRBJ2-3; D is uncertain. V lost 5 bases and J lost 0, with 12 bases in between. The V gene's germline CDR1 is SQVTM and CDR2 ANQGSEA. CDR3 size: 14 residues. CDR3 region: CSVPLDASTDTQYF. In nucleotides, the CDR3 is TGCAGCGTTCCCCTTGACGCTAGCACAGATACGCAGTATTTT.

This clonotype was seen many times. This chain connects TRBV7-9 to TRBJ1-6; D not resolved. Germline V gene data show CDR1 as SEHNR and CDR2 as FQNEAQ (reference sequence). The CDR3 is 15 residues long. V was pared by 5 bases and J by 15 bases, with 23 bases between. CDR3 sequence: CASSAGPSVIKSLHF. CDR3 nucleotides: TGTGCCAGCAGCGCCGGACCGTCGGTGATTAAAAGCCTCCACTTT.

This clonotype came up many times. This sequence joins TRBV6-1 and TRBJ1-4; a possible D gene is TRBD1 (5 bases). The CDR3 contains 13 residues. V was trimmed by 10 bases and J by 10 bases, leaving 19 bases between them. CDR1 is MNHNS and CDR2 is SASEGT in the germline V gene. This CDR3 reads CANRGGWKGKLFF. CDR3 DNA: TGTGCCAATCGCGGGGGATGGAAGGGAAAACTGTTTTTT.

The V gene is TRBV7-8, the J gene TRBJ1-4, with 10 bases that match TRBD1. The CDR3 is 18 amino acids. Germline lookup yields CDR1 SGHVS and CDR2 FQNEAQ. The trim removed 1 base at V and 5 bases at J, leaving 10 bases unmatched. In DNA form, the CDR3 reads TGTGCCAGCAGCTTAGGTCCGCCCTGGGACAGGGGAAATGAAAAACTGTTTTTT. Its protein is CASSLGPPWDRGNEKLFF.

This clonotype was recorded at least ten times. This sequence joins TRBV6-5 and TRBJ2-1; the D call may be TRBD1 or TRBD2 (5 bases each). Germline V gene sequence: CDR1 MNHEY, CDR2 SVGAGI. V lost 2 bases to trimming and J lost 4 bases, with 15 bases between them. The CDR3 loop spans 16 amino acids. CDR3 coding DNA: TGTGCCAGCAGTTACGGGGGTGACTTACTTTACAATGAGCAGTTCTTC. It translates to CASSYGGDLLYNEQFF.

The gene calls are TRBV12-3 or TRBV12-4 and TRBJ2-5; 9 positions match TRBD2. V gave up 5 bases and J gave up 7 bases; unmatched junction bases: 5. The CDR3 totals 13 residues. In nucleotides, the CDR3 is TGTGCCAGCAGTAAGGGACTAGCTGTGACCCAGTACTTC. Encoded protein: CASSKGLAVTQYF.

This clonotype showed up many times. The CDR3, as DNA: TGCGCCAGCAGCCAAGATCTTGTAGGAATAGCCAAAAACATTCAGTACTTC. Translated: CASSQDLVGIAKNIQYF. This chain links TRBV4-3 with TRBJ2-4; no clear D. Germline loops: CDR1 LGHNA, CDR2 YSLEER. The CDR3 totals 17 residues. The V and J ends lost 0 bases and 0 bases respectively, with 12 bases between them.

This clonotype was picked up many times. V usage is TRBV25-1 and J usage is TRBJ1-2; D perhaps matches TRBD1 (5 bases). The length of the CDR3 is 16 residues. V was pared by 0 bases and J by 5 bases, with 16 bases between. Germline V gives CDR1 MGHDK, CDR2 SYGVNS. CDR3 amino acids: CASSEYSLVEGYGYTF. CDR3 sequence (DNA): TGTGCCAGCAGTGAATATTCCCTCGTGGAGGGGTATGGCTACACCTTC.

This clonotype was observed many times. The chain employs TRBV9 and TRBJ2-1, with TRBD1 matching 7 bases. With 3 bases clipped from V and 5 bases from J, the junction kept 8 bases outside the gene matches. This CDR3 contains 15 residues. The germline V gene encodes CDR1 SGDLS and CDR2 YYNGEE. The CDR3 spells CASSARDRRDNEQFF. The CDR3 bases are TGTGCCAGCAGCGCCCGGGACAGAAGGGACAATGAGCAGTTCTTC. Full variable domain (outside the CDR3, taken from reference TRBV9 and TRBJ2-1): DSGVTQTPKHLITATGQRVTLRCSPRSGDLSVYWYQQSLDQGLQFLIQYYNGEERAKGNILERFSAQQFPDLHSELNLSSLELGDSALYFCASSARDRRDNEQFFGPGTRLTVL.

The sample holds many counts of this clonotype. This chain links TRBV4-3 with TRBJ1-3; TRBD1 might be the D (5 bases). Germline CDR1 is LGHNA and CDR2 is YSLEER. The CDR3 is 15 amino acids. The V gene lost 4 bases and the J gene lost 0 bases, with 10 bases spanning the gap. The CDR3 protein is CASSPGHLSGNTIYF. Here the CDR3 DNA reads TGCGCCAGCAGCCCTGGACATCTCTCTGGAAACACCATATATTTT.

The rearrangement uses TRBV18 and TRBJ1-1; TRBD1 is a possible D gene (6 bases). The CDR3 contains 15 residues. Germline V CDR1 and CDR2: KGHSH, LQKENI. Deletions cut 6 bases from V and 1 base from J, with 15 bases between. CDR3 sequence reads: CASSKSGGRNTEAFF. The CDR3 DNA follows: TGTGCCAGCTCTAAATCGGGGGGCAGGAACACTGAAGCTTTCTTT.